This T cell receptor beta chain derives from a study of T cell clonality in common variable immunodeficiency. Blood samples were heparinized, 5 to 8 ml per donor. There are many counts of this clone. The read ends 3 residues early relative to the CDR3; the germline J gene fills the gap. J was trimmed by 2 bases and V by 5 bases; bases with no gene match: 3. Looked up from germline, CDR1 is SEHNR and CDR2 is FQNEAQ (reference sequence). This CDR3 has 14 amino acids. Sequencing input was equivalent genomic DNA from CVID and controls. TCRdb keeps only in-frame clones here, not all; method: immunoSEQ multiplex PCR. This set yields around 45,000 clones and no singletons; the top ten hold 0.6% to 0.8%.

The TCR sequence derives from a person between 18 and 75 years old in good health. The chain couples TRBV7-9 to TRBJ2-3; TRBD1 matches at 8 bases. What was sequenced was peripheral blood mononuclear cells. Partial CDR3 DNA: TGTGCCAGCAGCAGGACAGGGTCCACAGATACG. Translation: CASSRTGSTDT. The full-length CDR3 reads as CASSRTGSTDTQYF.